These 20 T cell receptor beta chains share one sample of origin, sequenced in a study of shared clonotypes between healthy human individuals. Generated by immunoSEQ multiplex PCR, the TCRdb table keeps only in-frame clones and is missing some. The sample shows roughly 480,000 clones, 79% of them seen only once. The sequenced sample was PBMCs. Source of these receptors: a woman in her thirties or forties in good health. Some clones in this sample may be carry-over from other donors' samples.

The chain uses TRBV9 and TRBJ2-2, with TRBD1 matching 8 bases. Germline CDR1 is SGDLS and CDR2 is YYNGEE. The CDR3 runs to 14 residues. V lost 6 bases to trimming and J lost 0 bases; unmatched junction nucleotides: 1. The CDR3 here is CASTGQANTGELFF. CDR3 DNA sequence: TGTGCCAGCACGGGACAGGCGAACACCGGGGAGCTGTTTTTT. The whole variable domain, remainder taken from reference TRBV9 and TRBJ2-2, is DSGVTQTPKHLITATGQRVTLRCSPRSGDLSVYWYQQSLDQGLQFLIQYYNGEERAKGNILERFSAQQFPDLHSELNLSSLELGDSALYFCASTGQANTGELFFGEGSRLTVL.

The genes are TRBV5-5 and TRBJ2-2, with D tentatively TRBD2 (6 bases). The V gene lost 0 bases and the J gene lost 6 bases, with 15 bases spanning the gap. Germline CDR1 reads SGHKS; CDR2 reads YYEKEE (reference sequence). CDR3 length equals 16 residues. The CDR3 region is CASSLAGGPGPGELFF. The CDR3, as DNA: TGTGCCAGCAGCTTGGCAGGAGGGCCGGGGCCCGGGGAGCTGTTTTTT.

This clone showed up just a few times. The gene calls are TRBV6-1 and TRBJ2-7, with a tentative D call TRBD2 (6 bases). Germline V gene lookup returns CDR1 MNHNS and CDR2 SASEGT. V dropped 5 bases and J dropped 1 base, with 15 bases sitting between them. The CDR3 runs 15 residues. CDR3 protein: CASSRRSSGSYEQYF. In DNA, the CDR3 is TGTGCCAGCAGTAGACGGAGTAGCGGTTCCTACGAGCAGTACTTC.

This rearrangement joins TRBV28 to TRBJ1-4, with D uncertain. Deletions cut 5 bases from V and 8 bases from J, with 21 bases between. Germline-derived CDR1 and CDR2 are MDHEN and SYDVKM. The CDR3 is 16 residues long. The CDR3 coding sequence is TGTGCCAGCAGTACCCCGACGGCAGGCCAAGGGGAAAAACTGTTTTTT. Protein: CASSTPTAGQGEKLFF.

This clone was found once. The J gene is TRBJ2-1, the V gene TRBV27, with TRBD1 matching over 7 bases. The germline CDR1 and CDR2 sequences are MNHEY and SMNVEV (reference sequence). V lost 4 bases to trimming and J lost 3 bases; unmatched junction nucleotides: 3. The CDR3 runs to 14 residues. CDR3: CASSSGTDYNEQFF. The CDR3, as DNA: TGTGCCAGCAGTTCCGGGACAGACTACAATGAGCAGTTCTTC.

The CDR3, as DNA: TGTGCCACCAGCAGAGATCTCCCTCAAGAGACCCAGTACTTC. Its translation: CATSRDLPQETQYF. V is TRBV15 and J is TRBJ2-5; D unresolved. With 0 bases removed from V and 2 bases from J, the gap between germline ends came to 7 bases. Germline lookup yields CDR1 LNHNV and CDR2 YYDKDF (reference sequence). This CDR3 has 14 amino acids.

The chain couples TRBV7-9 to TRBJ2-7; TRBD2 might be the D (6 bases). Between the trimmed V and J ends, which lost 1 base and 9 bases, there was a span of 16 bases. Germline V gene lookup returns CDR1 SEHNR and CDR2 FQNEAQ (reference sequence). The CDR3 length is 14 residues. DNA for the CDR3: TGTGCCAGCAGCTTAGTTGGGACTCCGTTCCCGCAGTACTTC. Encoded protein: CASSLVGTPFPQYF.

The chain combines TRBV18 with TRBJ2-7, with 7 bases matching TRBD1. The germline gives CDR1 KGHSH, CDR2 LQKENI. This CDR3 contains 14 residues. V trimming: 5 bases; J trimming: 5 bases; junction bases outside the gene matches: 9. DNA of the CDR3: TGTGCCAGCTCAGACCGACAGGGTTTGCACGAGCAGTACTTC. Translated, it gives CASSDRQGLHEQYF.

This clone was found once. V usage is TRBV29-1 and J usage is TRBJ2-1; 14 positions match TRBD2. The CDR3 is 12 amino acids. Looked up from germline, CDR1 is SQVTM and CDR2 is ANQGSEA. The CDR3 DNA reads TGCAGTGGGACTAGCGGGAGTGATGAGCAGTTCTTC. Translation gives CSGTSGSDEQFF.

The chain has TRBV6-5 and TRBJ2-3; D gene ambiguous. V gave up 5 bases and J gave up 1 base, with 10 bases separating them. The CDR3 loop spans 14 amino acids. Germline CDR1 reads MNHEY; CDR2 reads SVGAGI. The DNA of the CDR3 is TGTGCCAGCAGTCCCGTCAGAGGCACAGATACGCAGTATTTT. This encodes CASSPVRGTDTQYF.

The chain links TRBV5-4 to TRBJ2-3; 8 bases are shared with TRBD2. The CDR3 spans 16 residues. Trimming cost V 0 bases and J 5 bases; bases outside gene matches: 8. Germline CDR1 reads SGHNT; CDR2 reads YYREEE (reference sequence). The CDR3 here is CASSLVGGRRKDTQYF. CDR3 sequence (DNA): TGTGCCAGCAGCTTGGTGGGCGGGAGGAGAAAAGATACGCAGTATTTT.

V gene TRBV11-2 combines with J gene TRBJ2-1; unclear D gene. Per germline, CDR1 SGHAT and CDR2 FQNNGV. CDR3 length: 13 residues. Trimming left V 1 base short and J 9 bases short, with 10 bases between. CDR3 coding DNA: TGTGCCAGCAGCTTAGGGTGGATAGGTGAGCAGTTCTTC. This codes for CASSLGWIGEQFF.

The chain has TRBV7-9 and TRBJ2-1; D might be TRBD1 or TRBD2, each matching 5 bases. This CDR3 contains 13 residues. The germline V gene has CDR1 SEHNR and CDR2 FQNEAQ (reference sequence). Trimming shortened V by 8 bases and J by 5 bases, and 13 bases separated the two germline ends. CDR3 in amino acids: CASETLGDNEQFF. The DNA for the CDR3 is TGTGCCAGCGAAACTTTGGGGGACAATGAGCAGTTCTTC.

On this clone itself: Additional DNA sequences in this sample encode the identical CDR3. The chain joins TRBV18 to TRBJ2-5; D uncertain. Germline assignment: CDR1 KGHSH and CDR2 LQKENI. The CDR3 is made up of 13 amino acids. Trimming stripped 2 bases from V and 0 bases from J, with 4 bases between. CDR3 nucleotide sequence: TGTGCCAGCTCACCAGGGAACCAAGAGACCCAGTACTTC. Its protein product is CASSPGNQETQYF.

The chain couples TRBV15 to TRBJ1-4, with 11 positions matching TRBD1. This CDR3 is 16 amino acids long. CDR1 is LNHNV, CDR2 YYDKDF, per germline (reference sequence). Trimming cost V 2 bases and J 5 bases; bases outside gene matches: 4. CDR3 sequence: CATSRSRDRGNEKLFF. The CDR3 DNA reads as TGTGCCACCAGCAGATCGCGGGACAGGGGGAATGAAAAACTGTTTTTT.

This clone was seen just once. The rearrangement links TRBV28 to TRBJ2-1; D might be TRBD2 (6 bases). Per germline, CDR1 MDHEN and CDR2 SYDVKM. There are 12 residues in the CDR3. Trimming removed 2 bases from V and 9 bases from J, with 8 bases in between. For the CDR3, the DNA is TGTGCCAGCAGTTTAACTAGCAGTGAGCAGTTCTTC. Translation: CASSLTSSEQFF.

The sample holds a few counts of this clone. The chain combines TRBV11-3 with TRBJ2-1; D is undetermined. Trimming shortened V by 2 bases and J by 7 bases, and 9 bases separated the two germline ends. Germline assignment: CDR1 SGHNT and CDR2 YENEEA. CDR3 length: 13 amino acids. The DNA of the CDR3 is TGTGCCAGCAGCTTAACCGTTTGGAATGAGCAGTTCTTC. As protein: CASSLTVWNEQFF.

The chain combines TRBV9 with TRBJ2-1; D possibly corresponds to TRBD1 (6 bases). Germline CDR1 and CDR2: SGDLS and YYNGEE. Deletions cut 4 bases from V and 4 bases from J, with 15 bases between. CDR3 length: 15 residues. The CDR3 loop reads CASSPEAGAYNEQFF. The CDR3 nucleotides are TGTGCCAGCAGCCCCGAGGCAGGGGCGTACAATGAGCAGTTCTTC.

This clone has just one count. V usage is TRBV5-4 and J usage is TRBJ2-1, with a tentative D call TRBD2 (6 bases). The germline V and J ends were trimmed by 0 bases and 9 bases, with 10 bases remaining between them. Per the germline V gene, CDR1 is SGHNT and CDR2 is YYREEE (reference sequence). The CDR3 sequence is 13 residues long. The CDR3, as DNA: TGTGCCAGCAGCTTGGCCCCTAGCGCTGAGCAGTTCTTC. The encoded protein is CASSLAPSAEQFF.

The chain recombines TRBV6-5 with TRBJ1-2, with D perhaps matching TRBD1 (5 bases). The CDR3 spans 14 residues. Germline values: CDR1 MNHEY, CDR2 SVGAGI. Trimming left V 7 bases short and J 8 bases short, with 20 bases between. The CDR3 DNA follows: TGTGCCAGCACCCTTACAATGTCAGGGAGAGGCTACACCTTC. Translated: CASTLTMSGRGYTF.